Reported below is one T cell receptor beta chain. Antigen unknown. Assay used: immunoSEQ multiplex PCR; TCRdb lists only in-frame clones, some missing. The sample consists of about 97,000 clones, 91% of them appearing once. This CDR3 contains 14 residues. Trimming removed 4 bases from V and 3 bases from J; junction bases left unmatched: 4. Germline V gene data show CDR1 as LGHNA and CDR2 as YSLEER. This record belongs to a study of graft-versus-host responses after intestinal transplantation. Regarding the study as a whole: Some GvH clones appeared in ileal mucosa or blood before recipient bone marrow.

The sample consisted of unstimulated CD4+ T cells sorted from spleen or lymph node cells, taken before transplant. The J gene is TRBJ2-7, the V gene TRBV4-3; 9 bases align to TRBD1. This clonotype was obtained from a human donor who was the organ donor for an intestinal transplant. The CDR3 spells CASSRRTGDYEQYF. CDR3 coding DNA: TGCGCCAGCAGCCGGCGGACAGGGGACTACGAGCAGTACTTC.